This T cell receptor (beta chain) was identified in a study of cytomegalovirus exposure and HLA in healthy donors. The PCR employed 60 Vbeta primers together with 13 Jbeta primers. Sequencing used immunoSEQ multiplex PCR; TCRdb keeps in-frame clones, though not all of them. The sample includes roughly 100,000 clones, over 70% seen only once; the top ten take 0.79%. V gave up 0 bases and J gave up 5 bases, with 10 bases separating them. CDR1 PRHDT and CDR2 FYEKMQ come from the germline V gene (reference sequence). This CDR3 contains 14 residues. The sequencing input was PBMCs. The chain couples TRBV13 to TRBJ1-2; tentative D call: TRBD1 (6 bases). The origin of this receptor is a boy under 18 in good health and CMV-seronegative. This chain's CDR3 is CASSLGTGKYGYTF. CDR3 coding DNA: TGTGCCAGCAGCTTAGGGACAGGAAAATATGGCTACACCTTC. Together with reference TRBV13 and TRBJ1-2, the CDR3 gives the full variable domain: AAGVIQSPRHLIKEKRETATLKCYPIPRHDTVYWYQQGPGQDPQFLISFYEKMQSDKGSIPDRFSAQQFSDYHSELNMSSLELGDSALYFCASSLGTGKYGYTFGSGTRLTVV.